The 23 T cell receptor beta chains below come from one sample, sequenced in a study of cytomegalovirus exposure and HLA in healthy donors. Researchers ran the PCR with 60 Vbeta and 13 Jbeta primers. The table came from immunoSEQ multiplex PCR; TCRdb's copy has only in-frame clones and leaves some out. The repertoire table contains 100,000 to 150,000 clones. Sequencing used PBMCs. The receptor source for this set is a woman aged 40 to 50 in good health and CMV-seronegative.

The chain recombines TRBV5-1 with TRBJ1-2; D is ambiguous. This CDR3 is built from 15 residues. Germline values: CDR1 SGHRS, CDR2 YFSETQ. Trimming left V 4 bases short and J 4 bases short, with 17 bases between. The CDR3 coding sequence is TGCGCCAGCAGCGAGGAATACCCCCTTAGCTATGGCTACACCTTC. It translates to CASSEEYPLSYGYTF.

The chain uses TRBV7-9 and TRBJ2-1, with a possible D match to TRBD2 (5 bases). Germline CDR1 reads SEHNR; CDR2 reads FQNEAQ (reference sequence). V shed 1 base and J shed 6 bases, with 7 bases lying between them. This CDR3 comprises 13 residues. CDR3 nucleotide sequence: TGTGCCAGCAGCTTAGTGAGGGTCAATGAGCAGTTCTTC. It specifies CASSLVRVNEQFF.

The chain is built from TRBV28 and TRBJ1-2; 8 bases agree with TRBD1. The CDR3 runs to 14 residues. Germline CDR1 and CDR2: MDHEN and SYDVKM. J gave up 4 bases and V 7 bases, and 8 bases lay outside the gene matches. CDR3 sequence: CASTETGAFYGYTF. DNA for the CDR3: TGTGCCAGCACCGAGACAGGGGCGTTCTATGGCTACACCTTC.

The CDR3 region is CASSRAGANVLTF. CDR3 sequence (DNA): TGTGCCAGCAGCCGAGCTGGGGCCAACGTCCTGACTTTC. The chain uses TRBV7-2 and TRBJ2-6; D not certain. V lost 5 bases to trimming and J lost 2 bases, with 4 bases between them. The germline V gene encodes CDR1 SGHTA and CDR2 FQGNSA. The length of the CDR3 is 13 residues.

The chain links TRBV27 to TRBJ1-6; TRBD1 might be the D (5 bases). This CDR3 comprises 14 residues. Trimming took off 6 bases at V and 8 bases at J, with 14 bases between the two ends. Germline CDR1 MNHEY, CDR2 SMNVEV (reference sequence). This CDR3 is CASRIPGPYSPLHF. Written as DNA, the CDR3 is TGTGCCAGCAGAATTCCAGGGCCTTATTCACCCCTCCACTTT.

The chain joins TRBV5-6 to TRBJ1-4, with 8 bases that match TRBD1. Trimming removed 1 base from V and 6 bases from J; junction bases left unmatched: 8. Germline V CDR1 and CDR2: SGHDT, YYEEEE. The CDR3 runs 16 residues. Here the CDR3 reads CASSLSDRADDEKLFF. The CDR3, as DNA: TGTGCCAGCAGCTTGTCGGACAGGGCCGACGATGAAAAACTGTTTTTT.

J is TRBJ1-1 and V is TRBV19, with 11 positions matching TRBD1. The CDR3 runs to 15 residues. Trimming at V came to 3 bases and at J to 7 bases, leaving 7 bases not matched to a gene. Per the germline V gene, CDR1 is LNHDA and CDR2 is SQIVND (reference sequence). In DNA form, the CDR3 reads TGTGCCAGTAGTATTATCTCGGGACAGGGGGGTGAAGCTTTCTTT. This gives the protein CASSIISGQGGEAFF.

J is TRBJ1-2 and V is TRBV2, with a possible D match to TRBD1 (6 bases). The V and J ends lost 2 bases and 6 bases respectively, with 10 bases between them. The germline gives CDR1 SNHLY, CDR2 FYNNEI. This CDR3 is 13 amino acids long. The CDR3 bases are TGTGCCAGCAGTGAAAACAGGGATAATGGCTACACCTTC. It is translated as CASSENRDNGYTF.

This chain uses TRBV5-6 with TRBJ1-3, with D possibly matching TRBD1 (5 bases). The germline CDR1 and CDR2 sequences are SGHDT and YYEEEE. This CDR3 contains 14 residues. V lost 4 bases and J lost 11, with 19 bases in between. CDR3 in amino acids: CASSTGTFFASIYF. CDR3 nucleotide sequence: TGTGCCAGCAGCACTGGGACTTTTTTTGCCTCCATATATTTT.

The chain has TRBV6-1 and TRBJ2-5; D not resolved. Germline CDR1 and CDR2: MNHNS and SASEGT. CDR3 length equals 14 residues. The ends were cut back, 2 bases at V and 2 bases at J, with 9 bases in the middle. CDR3 sequence: CASSEPWQQETQYF. CDR3 nucleotide sequence: TGTGCCAGCAGTGAACCGTGGCAGCAAGAGACCCAGTACTTC.

The chain combines TRBV19 with TRBJ1-2; no clear D. Germline V lookup: CDR1 LNHDA, CDR2 SQIVND (reference sequence). The CDR3 has 12 amino acids. V lost 7 bases and J 4 bases, leaving 10 bases between the germline ends. The CDR3 nucleotides read TGTGCCAGTAAAGCCTTGTTCTATGGCTACACCTTC. Its protein product is CASKALFYGYTF.

J is TRBJ1-1 and V is TRBV7-2, with no clear D. The ends were cut back, 1 base at V and 13 bases at J, with 13 bases in the middle. The CDR3 spans 12 residues. Germline V gene lookup returns CDR1 SGHTA and CDR2 FQGNSA. CDR3 DNA sequence: TGTGCCAGCAGCTTAGTAGCGCAAACGGATTTCTTT. This sequence encodes CASSLVAQTDFF.

The chain combines TRBV28 with TRBJ1-5, with 9 bases fitting TRBD1. V was clipped by 6 bases and J by 0 bases; unmatched bases: 9. This CDR3 contains 17 residues. The germline CDR1 and CDR2 sequences are MDHEN and SYDVKM. DNA for the CDR3: TGTGCCAGCAGAAAGACAGGGGGGGTTAATAGCAATCAGCCCCAGCATTTT. Its translation: CASRKTGGVNSNQPQHF.

The J gene is TRBJ1-2, the V gene TRBV7-9; a weak D match, TRBD1 (6 bases). CDR3 length: 19 amino acids. Germline CDR1 is SEHNR and CDR2 is FQNEAQ (reference sequence). Trimming removed 2 bases at V and 0 bases at J, with 22 bases between. The CDR3 nucleotides read TGTGCCAGCAGCTTACCCCCTACGACATGGGACATTCCTAACTATGGCTACACCTTC. Translating gives CASSLPPTTWDIPNYGYTF.

The chain combines TRBV7-9 with TRBJ1-5; maybe TRBD1 (5 bases). Germline V gene lookup returns CDR1 SEHNR and CDR2 FQNEAQ (reference sequence). The CDR3 is 15 amino acids. Trimming removed 0 bases from V and 6 bases from J, with 12 bases in between. The CDR3 reads CASSLARIGGQPQHF. In nucleotides, the CDR3 is TGTGCCAGCAGCTTAGCCAGGATCGGGGGTCAGCCCCAGCATTTT.

The chain joins TRBV7-3 to TRBJ2-2; the D gene is possibly TRBD1 (5 bases). From germline, CDR1 is SGHTA and CDR2 FQGTGA. This CDR3 contains 16 residues. The V end lost 5 bases, the J end lost 7 bases, and 20 bases lay between the germline ends. In DNA, the CDR3 is TGTGCCAGCAGCCCGCTCCTAGGGGTAGTGGGCGGGGAGCTGTTTTTT. It translates to CASSPLLGVVGGELFF.

V and J are TRBV28 and TRBJ1-1; possibly TRBD1 for D (5 bases). V lost 6 bases and J lost 1, with 12 bases in between. In germline, CDR1 is MDHEN, CDR2 SYDVKM. The CDR3 is made up of 14 amino acids. The chain's CDR3 is CASRGGTSNTEAFF. CDR3 DNA sequence: TGTGCCAGCAGGGGGGGTACTTCGAACACTGAAGCTTTCTTT.

The rearrangement joins TRBV4-3 to TRBJ1-6; D is uncertain. Per the germline V gene, CDR1 is LGHNA and CDR2 is YSLEER. The CDR3 is made up of 13 amino acids. V gave up 0 bases and J gave up 10 bases, with 7 bases separating them. CDR3 loop: CASSQERRSPLHF. The CDR3 DNA reads TGCGCCAGCAGCCAAGAGAGGAGGTCACCCCTCCACTTT.

The V gene is TRBV7-9, the J gene TRBJ2-1, with 10 bases matching TRBD1. The CDR3 spans 17 residues. Losses at the gene ends were 4 bases for V and 4 bases for J; bases not matched to a gene: 10. The germline CDR1 and CDR2 sequences are SEHNR and FQNEAQ (reference sequence). This chain's CDR3 is CASSSGTGDTFYNEQFF. CDR3 sequence (DNA): TGTGCCAGCAGCTCCGGGACAGGGGATACCTTTTACAATGAGCAGTTCTTC. Based on the CDR3 plus reference TRBV7-9 and TRBJ2-1, the full variable domain is DTGVSQNPRHKITKRGQNVTFRCDPISEHNRLYWYRQTLGQGPEFLTYFQNEAQLEKSRLLSDRFSAERPKGSFSTLEIQRTEQGDSAMYLCASSSGTGDTFYNEQFFGPGTRLTVL.

The chain combines TRBV28 with TRBJ1-1; 7 bases align to TRBD1. V was pared by 9 bases and J by 2 bases, with 6 bases of the junction left unmatched. The CDR3 is 13 residues long. CDR1 and CDR2 from the germline V gene are MDHEN and SYDVKM. Written as DNA, the CDR3 is TGTGCCAGTTACAGGGGACGTAACACTGAAGCTTTCTTT. It yields the protein CASYRGRNTEAFF.

This chain uses TRBV7-3 with TRBJ2-1, with D possibly being TRBD2 (5 bases). Germline values: CDR1 SGHTA, CDR2 FQGTGA. Trimming shortened V by 0 bases and J by 7 bases, and 10 bases separated the two germline ends. The CDR3 has 14 residues. The CDR3 loop reads CASSLTHGDNEQFF. DNA for the CDR3: TGTGCCAGCAGCTTAACACACGGGGATAATGAGCAGTTCTTC.

The rearrangement uses TRBV6-5 and TRBJ1-1; D remains unclear. The CDR3 is 13 amino acids. Trimming stripped 4 bases from V and 1 base from J, with 7 bases between. CDR1 and CDR2 from the germline V gene are MNHEY and SVGAGI. CDR3 nucleotide sequence: TGTGCCAGCAGTTTGGGCCCGAACACTGAAGCTTTCTTT. Translating it yields CASSLGPNTEAFF.

J is TRBJ1-6 and V is TRBV5-1; perhaps TRBD1 as D (6 bases). CDR1 is SGHRS and CDR2 is YFSETQ in the germline V gene. The CDR3 covers 15 residues. Deletions cut 4 bases from V and 5 bases from J, with 13 bases between. CDR3 residues: CASSVSGDDNSPLHF. CDR3 DNA: TGCGCCAGCAGCGTTTCAGGGGACGATAATTCACCCCTCCACTTT.